This TCR beta chain is drawn from a study of CD8 T cells in ankylosing spondylitis. This clonotype was counted a single time. The antigen is not known. Each TCR beta library was made by quantitative 5'-RACE that incorporated molecular barcodes. TCRdb fed the 5' RACE reads into MiXCR, producing one record per CDR3 protein. Of under 850,000 distinct CDR3 sequences in the sample, around 20% are singletons; the top ten hold approximately 18%. The CDR3 has 19 amino acids. Losses at the gene ends were 1 base for V and 9 bases for J; bases not matched to a gene: 14. The germline CDR1 and CDR2 sequences are MDHEN and SYDVKM. Findings and caveats of the study: A TCR beta motif of eight highly homologous variants appeared characteristic of ankylosing spondylitis blood.

This TCR came from a male donor with ankylosing spondylitis. The sample taken for sequencing was blood, either unsorted or a sorted T cell fraction (not recorded which). The gene calls are TRBV28 and TRBJ2-1; 14 nucleotides line up with TRBD2. The CDR3 loop is CASSLSLGTSGSISGEQFF. For the CDR3, the DNA is TGTGCCAGCAGTTTATCCTTAGGGACTAGCGGGAGCATATCCGGTGAGCAGTTCTTC.